The 22 T cell receptor beta chains in this list originate from one sample, sequenced in a study of blood T cell repertoires in COVID-19. Data came from immunoSEQ multiplex PCR; TCRdb stores just in-frame clones and leaves some out. The repertoire has around 60,000 clones, around nine tenths of them found once; the top ten carry approximately 3.5%. Sequencing input: peripheral blood. The receptors originated from a man in his 70s with acute or convalescent COVID-19.

V usage is TRBV7-2 and J usage is TRBJ2-5; TRBD1 is a possible D gene (5 bases). The CDR3 is 17 residues long. Germline V lookup: CDR1 SGHTA, CDR2 FQGNSA. The germline V and J ends were trimmed by 2 bases and 2 bases, with 18 bases remaining between them. This CDR3 reads CASSLRSVRASQETQYF. CDR3 nucleotides: TGTGCCAGCAGCTTAAGGTCTGTCAGGGCATCTCAAGAGACCCAGTACTTC. Filled out from reference TRBV7-2 and TRBJ2-5, the complete variable domain reads GAGVSQSPSNKVTEKGKDVELRCDPISGHTALYWYRQSLGQGLEFLIYFQGNSAPDKSGLPSDRFSAERTGGSVSTLTIQRTQQEDSAVYLCASSLRSVRASQETQYFGPGTRLLVL.

The CDR3 nucleotides are TGCGCCAGCAGCCCCACGGGGGGGCCGTCAAATGAGCAGTTCTTC. As protein: CASSPTGGPSNEQFF. The rearrangement uses TRBV5-1 and TRBJ2-1, with 8 bases aligning to TRBD2. The germline CDR1 and CDR2 sequences are SGHRS and YFSETQ. This CDR3 comprises 15 residues. With V trimmed by 4 bases and J by 7 bases, 10 bases remained unmatched.

This sequence joins TRBV11-3 and TRBJ2-7, with 7 bases aligning to TRBD2. Germline-derived CDR1 and CDR2 are SGHNT and YENEEA. This CDR3 region has 12 residues. The V and J ends lost 5 bases and 7 bases, in that order; junction bases with no gene match: 5. The CDR3 sequence: CASSPGGEEQYF. CDR3 coding DNA: TGTGCCAGCAGCCCTGGGGGGGAGGAGCAGTACTTC.

V gene TRBV7-3 combines with J gene TRBJ1-1; no reliable D call. Germline CDR1 is SGHTA and CDR2 is FQGTGA. This CDR3 is built from 14 residues. V lost 0 bases and J lost 0, with 5 bases in between. The CDR3 loop reads CASSLTPVNTEAFF. The CDR3 DNA sequence: TGTGCCAGCAGCTTAACCCCAGTGAACACTGAAGCTTTCTTT. Looking up the rest from reference TRBV7-3 and TRBJ1-1 gives the full variable domain: GAGVSQTPSNKVTEKGKYVELRCDPISGHTALYWYRQSLGQGPEFLIYFQGTGAADDSGLPNDRFFAVRPEGSVSTLKIQRTERGDSAVYLCASSLTPVNTEAFFGQGTRLTVV.

In regard to this clone: Other DNA sequences in the same sample also yield this CDR3. The genes are TRBV28 and TRBJ1-4, with unresolved D. The CDR3 is made up of 18 amino acids. V was cut by 4 bases and J by 0 bases, with 18 bases left in between. Germline lookup yields CDR1 MDHEN and CDR2 SYDVKM. DNA of the CDR3: TGTGCCAGCAGTTCCTACACTAGAGATCCTGCAACTAATGAAAAACTGTTTTTT. As protein: CASSSYTRDPATNEKLFF.

This clone was counted between two and nine times. Here the CDR3 reads CASTTTGQGAYNEQFF. CDR3 bases: TGTGCCAGCACCACTACCGGACAGGGGGCTTACAATGAGCAGTTCTTC. The chain links TRBV9 to TRBJ2-1; TRBD1 matches at 11 bases. Germline V gene lookup returns CDR1 SGDLS and CDR2 YYNGEE. The trim removed 6 bases at V and 4 bases at J, leaving 9 bases unmatched. The CDR3 extends over 16 amino acids.

The chain recombines TRBV3-1 (or the pseudogene TRBV3-2) with TRBJ1-5, with a possible D match to TRBD1 (5 bases). This CDR3 has 15 amino acids. Germline CDR1 and CDR2: LGHDT and YNNKEL (reference sequence). V lost 1 base, J lost 0 bases, and 7 bases lay in between. The CDR3 protein is CASSQGTNSNQPQHF. CDR3 nucleotide sequence: TGTGCCAGCAGCCAAGGGACAAATAGCAATCAGCCCCAGCATTTT.

This chain connects TRBV28 to TRBJ2-5, with D possibly matching TRBD2 (6 bases). Trimming shortened V by 4 bases and J by 5 bases, and 11 bases separated the two germline ends. CDR3 length: 13 amino acids. From germline, CDR1 is MDHEN and CDR2 SYDVKM. CDR3 sequence reads: CASSSRLVETQYF. The CDR3 DNA reads as TGTGCCAGCAGTTCTCGACTAGTTGAGACCCAGTACTTC. Drawing the rest from reference TRBV28 and TRBJ2-5, the complete variable domain is DVKVTQSSRYLVKRTGEKVFLECVQDMDHENMFWYRQDPGLGLRLIYFSYDVKMKEKGDIPEGYSVSREKKERFSLILESASTNQTSMYLCASSSRLVETQYFGPGTRLLVL.

The chain links TRBV10-3 to TRBJ1-2; 8 nucleotides agree with TRBD1. The CDR3 is made up of 14 amino acids. Germline assignment: CDR1 ENHRY and CDR2 SYGVKD. The junction had 3 bases not matched to a gene; V was cut back by 3 bases and J by 3 bases. CDR3 nucleotide sequence: TGTGCCATCAGTGACTCGACAGGGGACTATGGCTACACCTTC. Protein sequence: CAISDSTGDYGYTF.

This chain joins TRBV7-9 and TRBJ2-5, with 7 bases that match TRBD2. Germline CDR1 SEHNR, CDR2 FQNEAQ (reference sequence). The CDR3 runs 13 residues. The V segment lost 4 bases and the J segment 5 bases; nucleotides outside the gene matches: 4. This chain's CDR3 is CASSWGGWETQYF. The CDR3, as DNA: TGTGCCAGCAGCTGGGGGGGGTGGGAGACCCAGTACTTC.

This clone was counted once. V gene TRBV7-9 combines with J gene TRBJ2-6; tentative D call: TRBD2 (5 bases). Germline CDR1 and CDR2: SEHNR and FQNEAQ (reference sequence). The CDR3 length is 19 residues. V was cut by 0 bases and J by 1 base, with 16 bases left in between. The CDR3 coding sequence is TGTGCCAGCAGCTTAGCGCTAATGGGCAGCGGATCTGGGGCCAACGTCCTGACTTTC. It translates to CASSLALMGSGSGANVLTF.

This chain links TRBV4-3 with TRBJ2-5; D might be TRBD1 (6 bases). The CDR3 has 14 residues. Germline V gene lookup returns CDR1 LGHNA and CDR2 YSLEER. Trimming removed 2 bases from V and 5 bases from J, with 12 bases in between. As DNA, the CDR3 is TGCGCCAGCAGCCAAAGAACAGGGCCGGAGACCCAGTACTTC. Translation: CASSQRTGPETQYF.

This chain links TRBV7-9 with TRBJ1-2; no definite D call. CDR1 is SEHNR and CDR2 is FQNEAQ in the germline V gene (reference sequence). This CDR3 contains 13 residues. Trimming pared 5 bases from V and 8 bases from J, leaving 15 bases between. The CDR3 sequence: CASSLSFEIGYTF. CDR3 nucleotide sequence: TGTGCCAGCAGCCTTAGCTTTGAAATCGGCTACACCTTC. The variable domain in full, completed from reference TRBV7-9 and TRBJ1-2, reads DTGVSQNPRHKITKRGQNVTFRCDPISEHNRLYWYRQTLGQGPEFLTYFQNEAQLEKSRLLSDRFSAERPKGSFSTLEIQRTEQGDSAMYLCASSLSFEIGYTFGSGTRLTVV.

This clone was seen more than once but under ten times. This chain links TRBV19 with TRBJ2-7, with a weak D call TRBD1 (7 bases). The germline gives CDR1 LNHDA, CDR2 SQIVND (reference sequence). Deletions cut 5 bases from V and 4 bases from J, with 12 bases between. The CDR3 contains 13 residues. CDR3 amino acids: CASSAGQPYEQYF. The CDR3 nucleotides read TGTGCCAGTAGTGCGGGACAGCCATACGAGCAGTACTTC.

This chain links TRBV5-5 with TRBJ2-3, with a tentative D call TRBD2 (5 bases). With 0 bases removed from V and 0 bases from J, the gap between germline ends came to 11 bases. Germline V gives CDR1 SGHKS, CDR2 YYEKEE (reference sequence). This CDR3 is 16 amino acids long. The chain's CDR3 is CASSLAGFPSTDTQYF. DNA for the CDR3: TGTGCCAGCAGCTTGGCGGGATTCCCTAGCACAGATACGCAGTATTTT.

As regards this clone: This same CDR3 is encoded by further DNA sequences in the sample. The chain employs TRBV7-3 and TRBJ2-1; possibly TRBD2 for D (5 bases). This CDR3 contains 16 residues. Germline V gives CDR1 SGHTA, CDR2 FQGTGA. The ends were cut back, 4 bases at V and 1 base at J, with 14 bases in the middle. The CDR3 DNA follows: TGTGCCAGCAGCTCCACCCCAGCGGCTTCCTACAATGAGCAGTTCTTC. This gives the protein CASSSTPAASYNEQFF.

The chain recombines TRBV19 with TRBJ1-2; D might be TRBD1 (6 bases). The germline CDR1 and CDR2 sequences are LNHDA and SQIVND (reference sequence). This CDR3 region has 14 residues. Trimming left V 2 bases short and J 3 bases short, with 10 bases between. CDR3 coding DNA: TGTGCCAGTAGTATATCAAGGACAGACTATGGCTACACCTTC. Translated, it gives CASSISRTDYGYTF. Using reference TRBV19 and TRBJ1-2 for the parts outside the CDR3, the full variable domain is DGGITQSPKYLFRKEGQNVTLSCEQNLNHDAMYWYRQDPGQGLRLIYYSQIVNDFQKGDIAEGYSVSREKKESFPLTVTSAQKNPTAFYLCASSISRTDYGYTFGSGTRLTVV.

The V call is TRBV27, the J call TRBJ2-7; tentatively, D is TRBD1 (5 bases). Trimming pared 5 bases from V and 9 bases from J, leaving 14 bases between. The germline V gene encodes CDR1 MNHEY and CDR2 SMNVEV (reference sequence). The CDR3 spans 12 residues. The CDR3 sequence: CASSTTAWVQYF. The DNA for the CDR3 is TGTGCCAGCAGTACGACAGCCTGGGTGCAGTACTTC.

V usage is TRBV2 and J usage is TRBJ1-2, with D possibly TRBD1 on 5 matching bases. CDR3 length: 13 residues. Trimming took off 2 bases at V and 8 bases at J, with 12 bases between the two ends. Germline CDR1 SNHLY, CDR2 FYNNEI. The CDR3 sequence is CASSENDRGGYTF. DNA of the CDR3: TGTGCCAGCAGTGAAAACGATAGGGGAGGCTACACCTTC.

The chain joins TRBV7-9 to TRBJ1-2; no definite D call. Germline V gives CDR1 SEHNR, CDR2 FQNEAQ (reference sequence). CDR3 length: 13 residues. V dropped 5 bases and J dropped 4 bases, with 11 bases sitting between them. Here the CDR3 reads CASSLGWSYGYTF. The CDR3 region has the DNA TGTGCCAGCAGCCTCGGTTGGAGCTATGGCTACACCTTC.

This chain connects TRBV6-1 to TRBJ2-7; maybe TRBD1 (6 bases). CDR3 length equals 14 residues. Trimming stripped 0 bases from V and 8 bases from J, with 14 bases between. Germline loops: CDR1 MNHNS, CDR2 SASEGT. CDR3 in amino acids: CASSEAGTSSQQYF. Written as DNA, the CDR3 is TGTGCCAGCAGTGAAGCCGGGACATCCTCCCAGCAGTACTTC.

The chain uses TRBV6-5 and TRBJ2-2; TRBD1 matches at 8 bases. Germline assignment: CDR1 MNHEY and CDR2 SVGAGI. There are 13 residues in the CDR3. Unmatched junction bases numbered 4, after V lost 7 bases and J lost 6 bases. In DNA, the CDR3 is TGTGCCAGCACCAACAGGGGGGCCGGGGAGCTGTTTTTT. This gives the protein CASTNRGAGELFF.